This section outlines one TCR beta chain sequence together with its context. Germline CDR1 SGHNT, CDR2 YYREEE (reference sequence). This CDR3 comprises 17 residues. The J segment lost 1 base and the V segment lost 5 bases, leaving 10 bases of the junction unmatched. Living in 24 US areas, the participants were between roughly 18 and 90 years of age. The data stem from a study of blood T cell repertoires in COVID-19. For the study at large: Sample material is recorded as cDNA or gDNA derived from T cells, B-cell-depleted T cells, or PBMCs.

Some clones are missing from TCRdb's copy, which holds only in-frame ones; the method was immunoSEQ multiplex PCR. The data contain about 300,000 clones, 89% of them singletons. The chain combines TRBV5-4 with TRBJ2-5; 11 positions match TRBD1. This TCR was sampled from a man between 60 and 75 years old who had recovered from COVID-19. The sequenced sample was PBMCs or T cells enriched from blood (not recorded which). CDR3 coding DNA: TGTGCCAGCAGTCCCGGACAGGGGGCACGGTCCCAAGAGACCCAGTACTTC. It is translated as CASSPGQGARSQETQYF.